Following are 14 T cell receptor beta chains from one sample sequenced in a study of Tregs in tolerant kidney transplant recipients. Clones were read by immunoSEQ multiplex PCR, and TCRdb kept only the in-frame ones, dropping some. Here the sample spans 85,000 to 100,000 clones, over 85% being singletons. Specimen: CD4+ T cells from blood, collected before the transplant. The receptors stem from a human donor who received a combined kidney and bone marrow transplant.

A single count supports this clone. The V call is TRBV19, the J call TRBJ1-3; TRBD1 is a possible D gene (6 bases). Trimming cost V 5 bases and J 0 bases, with 14 bases left between them. CDR1 and CDR2 (germline): LNHDA, SQIVND (reference sequence). CDR3 length equals 16 residues. This chain's CDR3 is CASSAVRGTSGNTIYF. CDR3 coding DNA: TGTGCCAGTAGTGCCGTGAGGGGGACCTCTGGAAACACCATATATTTT.

This clone was counted a single time. The chain has TRBV28 and TRBJ2-7; 8 bases agree with TRBD1. J lost 4 bases, V lost 9 bases, and 11 bases had no gene match. From germline, CDR1 is MDHEN and CDR2 SYDVKM. This CDR3 region has 14 residues. CDR3 protein: CASSAWTGKYEQYF. The CDR3 DNA follows: TGTGCCAGTTCCGCCTGGACAGGGAAATACGAGCAGTACTTC.

CDR3 DNA sequence: TGTGCCAGCAGTGAAGCAGGTCCGGGAGGTTCCAGCGCATATGGCTACACCTTC. Protein: CASSEAGPGGSSAYGYTF. The chain carries TRBV2 and TRBJ1-2; no clear D. CDR1 is SNHLY and CDR2 is FYNNEI in the germline V gene. V was shortened by 0 bases and J by 5 bases, with 22 bases between the two germline ends. CDR3 size: 18 residues.

CDR3 nucleotide sequence: TGTGCCAGCAGCTCATTATTAGCGGGGACCTCCACTCGCACAGATACGCAGTATTTT. Translating it yields CASSSLLAGTSTRTDTQYF. The rearrangement links TRBV7-8 to TRBJ2-3; 8 nucleotides line up with TRBD2. There are 19 residues in the CDR3. Trimming took 4 bases from V and 1 from J; bases not matched to a gene: 16. CDR1 and CDR2 (germline): SGHVS, FQNEAQ. Looking up the rest from reference TRBV7-8 and TRBJ2-3 gives the full variable domain: GAGVSQSPRYKVAKRGQDVALRCDPISGHVSLFWYQQALGQGPEFLTYFQNEAQLDKSGLPSDRFFAERPEGSVSTLKIQRTQQEDSAVYLCASSSLLAGTSTRTDTQYFGPGTRLTVL.

The gene calls are TRBV5-6 and TRBJ2-7; 7 bases are shared with TRBD1. The length of the CDR3 is 15 residues. In germline, CDR1 is SGHDT, CDR2 YYEEEE. Trimming at V came to 4 bases and at J to 3 bases, leaving 10 bases not matched to a gene. CDR3 sequence: CASSLEGDRNYEQYF. The CDR3 DNA reads as TGTGCCAGCAGCCTTGAGGGGGACAGAAACTACGAGCAGTACTTC. Filled out from reference TRBV5-6 and TRBJ2-7, the complete variable domain reads DAGVTQSPTHLIKTRGQQVTLRCSPKSGHDTVSWYQQALGQGPQFIFQYYEEEERQRGNFPDRFSGHQFPNYSSELNVNALLLGDSALYLCASSLEGDRNYEQYFGPGTRLTVT.

The V gene is TRBV21-1, the J gene TRBJ2-5; the D call in the table, TRBD2, was not verified against the DNA. TRBV21-1 counts as a pseudogene. The CDR3 has 17 amino acids. CDR3 sequence: CASSKISLGGWDSTQYF. The CDR3 bases are TGTGCCAGCAGCAAAATTTCTCTGGGGGGGTGGGACTCGACCCAGTACTTC.

This sequence joins TRBV4-2 and TRBJ2-7; D uncertain. The germline CDR1 and CDR2 sequences are LGHNA and YNFKEQ. The germline V and J ends were trimmed by 0 bases and 2 bases, with 23 bases remaining between them. The CDR3 is made up of 19 amino acids. This CDR3 reads CASSQESLRGPGTTYEQYF. DNA for the CDR3: TGTGCCAGCAGCCAAGAGTCCCTTCGTGGTCCAGGTACAACCTACGAGCAGTACTTC.

The chain joins TRBV7-6 to TRBJ2-3, with TRBD1 matching over 8 bases. After removal of 5 bases from V and 2 bases from J, the junction contained 9 bases not matched to a gene. The CDR3 runs 16 residues. Germline V gene sequence: CDR1 SGHVS, CDR2 FNYEAQ. The CDR3: CASSARQGTNTDTQYF. The DNA of the CDR3 is TGTGCCAGCAGCGCCCGACAGGGGACCAACACAGATACGCAGTATTTT.

The rearrangement uses TRBV19 and TRBJ1-5; TRBD1 matches at 10 bases. V lost 3 bases and J lost 0; bases outside the gene matches: 11. Per germline, CDR1 LNHDA and CDR2 SQIVND (reference sequence). The CDR3 runs to 19 residues. The CDR3 loop reads CASSIRGQGQRYSNQPQHF. The CDR3 DNA reads as TGTGCCAGTAGTATTAGGGGACAGGGGCAGAGATATAGCAATCAGCCCCAGCATTTT.

J is TRBJ2-3 and V is TRBV2, with 7 positions matching TRBD2. The CDR3 extends over 16 amino acids. Germline loops: CDR1 SNHLY, CDR2 FYNNEI. The V segment lost 2 bases and the J segment 1 base; nucleotides outside the gene matches: 6. The CDR3 region has the DNA TGTGCCAGCAGTGAAAAGGGGACTACCCGCACAGATACGCAGTATTTT. Translating it yields CASSEKGTTRTDTQYF.

The rearrangement links TRBV15 to TRBJ2-7, with TRBD2 identical over 16 bases. With 1 base clipped from V and 4 bases from J, the junction kept 10 bases outside the gene matches. The CDR3 sequence is 19 residues long. CDR1 and CDR2 (germline): LNHNV, YYDKDF (reference sequence). The CDR3 DNA is TGTGCCACCAGCAGAGTTGGGACTAGCGGGAGGGTTGACCCGTACGAGCAGTACTTC. Amino acids: CATSRVGTSGRVDPYEQYF.

The chain joins TRBV5-6 to TRBJ1-5; 7 bases agree with TRBD1. Germline loops: CDR1 SGHDT, CDR2 YYEEEE. The CDR3 consists of 17 residues. V gave up 0 bases and J gave up 0 bases; unmatched junction bases: 6. CDR3 nucleotide sequence: TGTGCCAGCAGCTTGGGAGGGGGCCTATATAGCAATCAGCCCCAGCATTTT. Its translation is CASSLGGGLYSNQPQHF.

The chain recombines TRBV7-2 with TRBJ2-5, with 13 positions matching TRBD2. With 6 bases clipped from V and 5 bases from J, the junction kept 6 bases outside the gene matches. This CDR3 is 15 amino acids long. Looked up from germline, CDR1 is SGHTA and CDR2 is FQGNSA. The CDR3 region is CASRRTSGGEETQYF. CDR3 in DNA: TGTGCCAGCAGGAGGACTAGCGGGGGTGAGGAGACCCAGTACTTC.

The chain uses TRBV15 and TRBJ2-5, with 7 bases aligning to TRBD2. The V and J ends lost 3 bases and 1 base, in that order; junction bases with no gene match: 2. Germline assignment: CDR1 LNHNV and CDR2 YYDKDF (reference sequence). CDR3 size: 14 residues. In nucleotides, the CDR3 is TGTGCCACCAGCAGGGGGAGGGTCCAAGAGACCCAGTACTTC. Its translation: CATSRGRVQETQYF.